Below, 11 T cell receptor beta chains from the same sample are listed, as sequenced in a study of T cell responses to AZD1222 COVID-19 vaccine. TCRdb's table, derived via immunoSEQ multiplex PCR, lists solely in-frame clones and lacks some. The table lists about 140,000 clones, approximately 92% of them singletons, with about 4.8% in the top ten. The source material was peripheral blood, sampled on day 0 of AZD1222 vaccination. All receptors derive from an adult in good health.

In its sample, this clone was seen once. V is TRBV28 and J is TRBJ1-1; D gene unclear. The CDR3 consists of 15 residues. With 6 bases removed from V and 4 bases from J, the gap between germline ends came to 18 bases. Germline V gene data show CDR1 as MDHEN and CDR2 as SYDVKM. CDR3 region: CASSHHEGEGTEAFF. The CDR3 DNA is TGTGCCAGCAGCCACCATGAGGGTGAAGGCACTGAAGCTTTCTTT.

A word on this clone: The sample has other DNA sequences that encode this CDR3 too. J is TRBJ1-2 and V is TRBV28; D perhaps matches TRBD1 (5 bases). The CDR3 consists of 13 residues. CDR1 and CDR2 (germline): MDHEN, SYDVKM. V lost 2 bases and J 5 bases, leaving 9 bases between the germline ends. The CDR3 nucleotides read TGTGCCAGCAGTTTAACCGGGGCGTATGGCTACACCTTC. Amino acids: CASSLTGAYGYTF.

The CDR3 region is CASSQAQGVRGYEQYF. CDR3 sequence (DNA): TGCGCCAGCAGCCAAGCCCAGGGGGTGAGGGGTTACGAGCAGTACTTC. V gene TRBV4-1 combines with J gene TRBJ2-7; 7 bases map to TRBD1. After removal of 1 base from V and 4 bases from J, the junction contained 10 bases not matched to a gene. Germline assignment: CDR1 MGHRA and CDR2 YSYEKL. The CDR3 is 16 amino acids.

This chain links TRBV6-5 with TRBJ2-3; 10 positions agree with TRBD2. Germline V lookup: CDR1 MNHEY, CDR2 SVGAGI. This CDR3 has 16 residues. The V segment lost 0 bases and the J segment 3 bases; nucleotides outside the gene matches: 3. The CDR3 loop reads CASSYSASGGTDTQYF. CDR3 sequence (DNA): TGTGCCAGCAGTTACTCGGCTAGCGGGGGAACAGATACGCAGTATTTT.

The J gene is TRBJ2-5, the V gene TRBV15; D perhaps matches TRBD2 (6 bases). The CDR3 consists of 12 residues. CDR1 is LNHNV and CDR2 is YYDKDF in the germline V gene (reference sequence). Trimming left V 9 bases short and J 5 bases short, with 13 bases between. The CDR3 DNA sequence: TGTGCCACGGCGGGGTTCGGGGAGACCCAGTACTTC. Amino acid sequence: CATAGFGETQYF. Combining the CDR3 with reference TRBV15 and TRBJ2-5 gives the whole variable domain DAMVIQNPRYQVTQFGKPVTLSCSQTLNHNVMYWYQQKSSQAPKLLFHYYDKDFNNEADTPDNFQSRRPNTSFCFLDIRSPGLGDTAMYLCATAGFGETQYFGPGTRLLVL.

The V gene is TRBV5-8, the J gene TRBJ2-2, with unresolved D. This CDR3 comprises 13 residues. V was cut by 1 base and J by 6 bases, with 7 bases left in between. Germline V gene data show CDR1 as SGHTS and CDR2 as YDEGEE. CDR3: CASSLIGAGELFF. In DNA, the CDR3 is TGTGCCAGCAGCTTGATTGGAGCCGGGGAGCTGTTTTTT.

J is TRBJ1-1 and V is TRBV5-1, with no clear D. Germline loops: CDR1 SGHRS, CDR2 YFSETQ. The germline V and J ends were trimmed by 4 bases and 4 bases, with 14 bases remaining between them. The CDR3 is made up of 14 amino acids. CDR3 DNA: TGCGCCAGCAGCGCCCATGACAAGTCCACTGAAGCTTTCTTT. It codes for CASSAHDKSTEAFF. The full variable domain, completed using reference TRBV5-1 and TRBJ1-1, is KAGVTQTPRYLIKTRGQQVTLSCSPISGHRSVSWYQQTPGQGLQFLFEYFSETQRNKGNFPGRFSGRQFSNSRSEMNVSTLELGDSALYLCASSAHDKSTEAFFGQGTRLTVV.

The chain employs TRBV20-1 and TRBJ2-7, with TRBD1 identical over 10 bases. In germline, CDR1 is DFQATT, CDR2 SNEGSKA (reference sequence). The CDR3 spans 11 residues. With 6 bases clipped from V and 5 bases from J, the junction kept 1 base outside the gene matches. CDR3 residues: CSAGTGDEQYF. In DNA form, the CDR3 reads TGCAGTGCAGGGACAGGGGACGAGCAGTACTTC.

This chain joins TRBV28 and TRBJ1-3, with no clear D. Looked up from germline, CDR1 is MDHEN and CDR2 is SYDVKM. The germline V and J ends were trimmed by 8 bases and 0 bases, with 8 bases remaining between them. CDR3 length equals 13 residues. The chain's CDR3 is CASVGSSGNTIYF. In nucleotides, the CDR3 is TGTGCCAGCGTGGGAAGCTCTGGAAACACCATATATTTT.

The chain uses TRBV27 and TRBJ2-3; D remains unclear. Germline lookup yields CDR1 MNHEY and CDR2 SMNVEV (reference sequence). This CDR3 comprises 14 residues. Trimming shortened V by 2 bases and J by 2 bases, and 8 bases separated the two germline ends. In DNA form, the CDR3 reads TGTGCCAGCAGTTTAGGGGTTTTCACAGATACGCAGTATTTT. It specifies CASSLGVFTDTQYF.

The chain is built from TRBV10-2 and TRBJ1-5, with 7 nucleotides matching TRBD1. Germline V gives CDR1 WSHSY, CDR2 SAAADI. Germline trimming cut 5 bases from V and 7 bases from J; bases unmatched to any gene: 8. This CDR3 is 14 amino acids long. The CDR3: CASSPPRGGQPQHF. CDR3 DNA sequence: TGCGCCAGCAGTCCCCCTCGAGGGGGCCAGCCCCAGCATTTT.